This T cell receptor beta chain was obtained from a study of blood T cell repertoires in COVID-19. Study information: There were acute and convalescent COVID-19 samples, and they came from the United States, Italy and Spain. T cells, B-cell-depleted T cells, or PBMCs supplied cDNA or gDNA.

The CDR3 contains 14 residues. Trimming removed 5 bases from V and 6 bases from J, with 16 bases in between. Per germline, CDR1 SEHNR and CDR2 FQNEAQ (reference sequence). Here immunoSEQ multiplex PCR was the method, and the copy in TCRdb shows in-frame clones only, minus some. The table shows about 170,000 clones, with about four fifths occurring only once. Sequencing was carried out using peripheral blood. This receptor was obtained from a man between 18 and 35 years old with active or convalescent COVID-19. J is TRBJ1-1 and V is TRBV7-9; no firm D call. CDR3 amino acids: CASSNHGGRAEAFF. DNA of the CDR3: TGTGCCAGCAGCAATCACGGTGGGCGGGCTGAAGCTTTCTTT.